Listed below are T cell receptor beta chains from one sample, sequenced in a study of blood T cell repertoires in COVID-19. Clones were read by immunoSEQ multiplex PCR, and TCRdb kept only the in-frame ones, dropping some. The table has around 200,000 clones, over 80% seen once. What was sequenced was peripheral blood. These TCRs come from a woman aged 25-40 years with COVID-19, enrolled during active disease. CDR3s include the opening cysteine and the closing phenylalanine or tryptophan. Size values are once, few and many counts, or a class for expanded clones, and some rows have none.

v_gene	j_gene	abundance	CDR3aa
TRBV5-1	TRBJ1-1	NA	CASSLHERTEAFF
TRBV27	TRBJ1-5	many	CASKGVGSNQPQHF
TRBV28	TRBJ2-2	few	CASSLTAGGGLGTGELFF
TRBV7-2	TRBJ2-1	once	CASSLRRESGPYNEQFF
TRBV21-1	TRBJ2-2	NA	CASSARVRGLGNTGELFF
TRBV6-6	TRBJ2-6	NA	CASSSGTTGANVLTF
TRBV11-2	TRBJ1-4	NA	CASSPGSVPNEKLFF
TRBV6-6	TRBJ1-2	few	CASNLRDRGGYTF
TRBV2	TRBJ2-3	NA	CASSDEQDKRTDTQYF
TRBV28	TRBJ1-1	NA	CASTPRTGRLIRTEAFF
TRBV5-1	TRBJ2-2	NA	CASSSREGLPGGELFF
TRBV9	TRBJ2-7	NA	CASSVEPSGRNEQYF
TRBV11-2	TRBJ2-5	NA	CASSKGFQETQYF
TRBV5-6	TRBJ2-7	once	CASSLWRGPYEQYF
TRBV6-4	TRBJ2-1	NA	CASSLGSGSYNEQFF
TRBV7-6	TRBJ1-6	NA	CASSSGQKSPLHF
TRBV7-9	TRBJ2-5	NA	CASSLVGQETQYF
TRBV7-3	TRBJ2-5	NA	CASSSHRGETQYF
TRBV28	TRBJ1-1	NA	CASSLGRGAFF
TRBV3-1/TRBV3-2	TRBJ1-5	NA	CASSQDSGVNQPQHF
TRBV5-1	TRBJ2-5	NA	CASSLAGGRETQYF
TRBV2	TRBJ2-6	NA	CASVGGGRGANVLTF
TRBV7-6	TRBJ1-2	NA	CASSPTSRVYGYTF
TRBV7-9	TRBJ1-5	once	CASSSDRGENQPQHF
TRBV9	TRBJ1-5	NA	CARGQGPGNQPQHF
TRBV19	TRBJ2-3	few	CASSTPGGLAGTSTDTQYF
TRBV5-6	TRBJ2-7	NA	CASSLFGFLEQYF
TRBV27	TRBJ1-5	NA	CASSLGGFNQPQHF
TRBV7-6	TRBJ2-3	NA	CASSLMLAGGTDTQYF
TRBV19	TRBJ2-2	NA	CASSNRQANTGELFF
TRBV6-5	TRBJ2-2	NA	CASRSGELFF
TRBV27	TRBJ1-5	NA	CATRRRNIGSNQPQHF
TRBV19	TRBJ1-3	NA	CASSIMGTATIYF
TRBV5-1	TRBJ2-1	NA	CASSRTSGRNNEQFF
TRBV13	TRBJ2-7	once	CASSSPGDRGHHEQYF
TRBV19	TRBJ1-4	few	CASQRRGQQIEKLFF
TRBV28	TRBJ2-7	NA	CASSLVGQGVLLEQYF
TRBV7-3	TRBJ2-3	NA	CASSLGLAEITDTQYF
TRBV19	TRBJ1-5	NA	CASSIMTGGAGQPQHF
TRBV2	TRBJ2-7	NA	CAGTGAASSYEQYF
TRBV2	TRBJ1-2	NA	CASSVNAGKVDGYTF
TRBV28	TRBJ1-2	NA	CASWGGGNYGYTF
TRBV27	TRBJ2-7	NA	CASFPTTPGLAGSLYEQYF
TRBV2	TRBJ2-5	NA	CASRPGSYPQETQYF
TRBV27	TRBJ2-5	NA	CASSTGQLETQYF
TRBV7-2	TRBJ1-1	NA	CASSINQGGNTEAFF
TRBV4-3	TRBJ2-7	NA	CASSSSLRNSYEQYF
TRBV2	TRBJ2-7	NA	CASSVDRDHYSYEQYF
TRBV28	TRBJ2-7	NA	CASSLRGQGASYEQYF
TRBV5-6	TRBJ1-2	NA	CASSSRDRGYGYTF
TRBV3-1/TRBV3-2	TRBJ2-5	NA	CASSHLAGGPGETQYF
TRBV3-1/TRBV3-2	TRBJ1-2	medium-sized	CASSHPLMGGRANYGYTF
TRBV7-3	TRBJ2-5	NA	CASSTAGTGTQYF
TRBV2	TRBJ2-5	NA	CASSVRREETQYF